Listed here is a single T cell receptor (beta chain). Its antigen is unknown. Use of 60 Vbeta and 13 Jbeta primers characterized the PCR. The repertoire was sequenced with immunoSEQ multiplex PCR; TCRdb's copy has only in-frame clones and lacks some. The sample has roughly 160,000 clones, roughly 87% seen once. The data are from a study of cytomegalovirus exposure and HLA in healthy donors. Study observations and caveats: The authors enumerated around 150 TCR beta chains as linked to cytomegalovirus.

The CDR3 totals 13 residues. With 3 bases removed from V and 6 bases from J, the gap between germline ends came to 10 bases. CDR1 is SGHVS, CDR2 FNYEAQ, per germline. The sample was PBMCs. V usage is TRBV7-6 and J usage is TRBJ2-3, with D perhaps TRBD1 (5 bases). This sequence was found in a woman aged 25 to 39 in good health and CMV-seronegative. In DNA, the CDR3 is TGTGCCAGCAGCTTTCTTGCAGGGGATACGCAGTATTTT. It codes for CASSFLAGDTQYF.